Listed below are T cell receptor beta chains from one sample, sequenced in a study of T cell repertoires in cytomegalovirus infection. Via MiXCR, TCRdb re-called the reads, giving one row per CDR3 protein. The sample consists of 500,000 to 600,000 distinct CDR3 sequences, 16% of them appearing once. Material for sequencing was CD8+ T cells from PBMCs. Receptors were obtained from a human donor in good health (CMV status not recorded). Some clones in this sample may be carry-over from other donors' samples. CDR3s include the opening cysteine and the closing phenylalanine or tryptophan. D genes are given only for firm matches. A clone size is listed for some rows: how often the clone was seen (once, few, many), or a class if it is expanded.

j_call: TRBJ2-1
v_call: TRBV4-1
clone_size: few
d_call: TRBD2
cdr3_nt: TGCGCCAGCAGCCTCACGACTAGCGGGAGGAGTAATGAGCAGTTCTTC
cdr3_aa: CASSLTTSGRSNEQFF

j_call: TRBJ1-1
v_call: TRBV4-1
clone_size: NA
d_call: NA
cdr3_nt: TGCGCCAGCAGCCAAGGTCTGGAGGGTTGGACTGAAGCTTTCTTT
cdr3_aa: CASSQGLEGWTEAFF

j_call: TRBJ2-1
v_call: TRBV3-1
clone_size: few
d_call: NA
cdr3_nt: TGTGCCAGCAGCCAGAGGGGGGCCCTCTACAATGAGCAGTTCTTC
cdr3_aa: CASSQRGALYNEQFF

j_call: TRBJ1-1
v_call: TRBV27
clone_size: NA
d_call: TRBD1
cdr3_nt: TGTGCCAGCAGTGACGGGACAGGGAACGGGTGGACTGAAGCTTTCTTT
cdr3_aa: CASSDGTGNGWTEAFF

j_call: TRBJ2-2
v_call: TRBV3-1
clone_size: few
d_call: NA
cdr3_nt: TGTGCCAGCAGCCCTGAGGGTGCGGGCACCGGGGAGCTGTTTTTT
cdr3_aa: CASSPEGAGTGELFF

j_call: TRBJ2-7
v_call: TRBV19
clone_size: few
d_call: TRBD2
cdr3_nt: TGTGCCAGTAGTATCGGGACTAGAAGCTCCTACGAGCAGTACTTC
cdr3_aa: CASSIGTRSSYEQYF

j_call: TRBJ1-1
v_call: TRBV7-8
clone_size: many
d_call: TRBD1
cdr3_nt: TGTGCCAGCGTGGACAGGGTTACTGAAGCTTTCTTT
cdr3_aa: CASVDRVTEAFF

j_call: TRBJ1-1
v_call: TRBV7-9
clone_size: many
d_call: NA
cdr3_nt: TGTGCCAGCAGCTTAGGTGGGGCCGGTGCTTTCTTT
cdr3_aa: CASSLGGAGAFF

j_call: TRBJ1-1
v_call: TRBV7-3
clone_size: many
d_call: NA
cdr3_nt: TGTGCCAGCAGCCCACGGGACGCGGGCACTGAAGCTTTCTTT
cdr3_aa: CASSPRDAGTEAFF

j_call: TRBJ2-1
v_call: TRBV5-1
clone_size: NA
d_call: NA
cdr3_nt: TGCGCCAGCCTTATCGGCAATGAGCAGTTCTTC
cdr3_aa: CASLIGNEQFF

j_call: TRBJ2-4
v_call: TRBV7-9
clone_size: NA
d_call: NA
cdr3_nt: TGTGCCAGCAGCTTCCCCAATAGAGGGGTGGACAAAAACATTCAGTACTTC
cdr3_aa: CASSFPNRGVDKNIQYF